The 13 T cell receptor beta chains below were found in one sample sequenced in a study of blood T cell repertoires in COVID-19. TCRdb keeps only in-frame clones here, not all; method: immunoSEQ multiplex PCR. The table shows 150,000 to 200,000 clones, with roughly nine tenths occurring only once. The sample comprised peripheral blood. These receptors came from a woman between 65 and 79 years old with acute or convalescent COVID-19.

This chain joins TRBV2 and TRBJ1-2; 12 bases are a match to TRBD1. The CDR3 runs 13 residues. Per germline, CDR1 SNHLY and CDR2 FYNNEI. With V trimmed by 6 bases and J by 14 bases, 10 bases remained unmatched. As DNA, the CDR3 is TGTGCCAGCAGCGCCGGGACAGGGGGCGTTGAGACCTTC. It codes for CASSAGTGGVETF.

V and J are TRBV5-1 and TRBJ2-1; D gene ambiguous. The germline CDR1 and CDR2 sequences are SGHRS and YFSETQ. The V gene lost 4 bases and the J gene lost 3 bases, with 11 bases spanning the gap. The CDR3 runs to 14 residues. The CDR3 here is CASSPETYYNEQFF. The CDR3 DNA reads as TGCGCCAGCAGCCCTGAGACTTACTACAATGAGCAGTTCTTC.

The chain joins TRBV3-1 (or the pseudogene TRBV3-2) to TRBJ2-7; possible D gene TRBD2, 5 bases. Germline V gives CDR1 LGHDT, CDR2 YNNKEL (reference sequence). The CDR3 is made up of 14 amino acids. V was pared by 4 bases and J by 3 bases, with 13 bases between. DNA of the CDR3: TGTGCCAGCAGCCCCCGGGAAGGGCACTACGAGCAGTACTTC. This sequence encodes CASSPREGHYEQYF.

The chain employs TRBV6-5 and TRBJ2-7, with a possible D match to TRBD1 (5 bases). CDR3 length: 13 residues. Trimming cost V 2 bases and J 0 bases, with 5 bases left between them. Germline CDR1 and CDR2: MNHEY and SVGAGI. CDR3 region: CASSYDSSYEQYF. CDR3 DNA: TGTGCCAGCAGTTACGACAGCTCCTACGAGCAGTACTTC.

The V gene is TRBV5-1, the J gene TRBJ1-1; 10 positions agree with TRBD1. Germline CDR1 reads SGHRS; CDR2 reads YFSETQ. With 4 bases clipped from V and 7 bases from J, the junction kept 7 bases outside the gene matches. The CDR3 is 14 residues long. CDR3 in DNA: TGCGCCAGCAGCCTAAGGACAGGGGGAGGTGAAGCTTTCTTT. Translating it yields CASSLRTGGGEAFF.

V and J are TRBV6-6 and TRBJ2-5; 7 positions agree with TRBD2. Trimming took 1 base from V and 5 from J; bases not matched to a gene: 7. CDR3 length: 15 amino acids. CDR1 is MNHNY, CDR2 SVGAGI, per germline (reference sequence). In DNA, the CDR3 is TGTGCCAGCAGTTACTACGGGGGGAGTGGGGAGACCCAGTACTTC. The encoded protein is CASSYYGGSGETQYF.

This clone was counted between two and nine times. The rearrangement joins TRBV19 to TRBJ1-4; the match to TRBD1 covers 10 bases. This CDR3 comprises 15 residues. Germline V gene sequence: CDR1 LNHDA, CDR2 SQIVND (reference sequence). V was clipped by 6 bases and J by 5 bases; unmatched bases: 6. CDR3 sequence reads: CASSKPGQGNEKLFF. The CDR3, as DNA: TGTGCCAGTAGCAAACCGGGACAGGGGAATGAAAAACTGTTTTTT.

The V and J genes are TRBV2 and TRBJ2-5; no firm D call. This CDR3 contains 14 residues. The germline CDR1 and CDR2 sequences are SNHLY and FYNNEI. Trimming removed 6 bases from V and 6 bases from J, with 17 bases in between. Written as DNA, the CDR3 is TGTGCCAGCAGCTCAACCGGCGGTTGGCAGACCCAGTACTTC. Protein product: CASSSTGGWQTQYF. The complete variable domain, with remaining parts taken from reference TRBV2 and TRBJ2-5, reads EPEVTQTPSHQVTQMGQEVILRCVPISNHLYFYWYRQILGQKVEFLVSFYNNEISEKSEIFDDQFSVERPDGSNFTLKIRSTKLEDSAMYFCASSSTGGWQTQYFGPGTRLLVL.

The chain carries TRBV5-4 and TRBJ1-6; tentatively, D is TRBD1 (6 bases). The germline gives CDR1 SGHNT, CDR2 YYREEE (reference sequence). V shed 4 bases and J shed 5 bases, with 13 bases lying between them. This CDR3 has 15 amino acids. The CDR3 spells CASSRGQPHNSPLHF. For the CDR3, the DNA is TGTGCCAGCAGCCGTGGACAGCCTCATAATTCACCCCTCCACTTT.

This chain links TRBV5-4 with TRBJ2-2, with 7 bases that match TRBD2. The CDR3 is 19 residues long. The germline gives CDR1 SGHNT, CDR2 YYREEE (reference sequence). Germline trimming cut 0 bases from V and 0 bases from J; bases unmatched to any gene: 11. CDR3 sequence: CASSLEFPSGYANTGELFF. CDR3 nucleotide sequence: TGTGCCAGCAGCTTGGAGTTTCCTAGCGGCTACGCGAACACCGGGGAGCTGTTTTTT.

The chain links TRBV7-7 to TRBJ2-1, with a weak D call TRBD2 (6 bases). This CDR3 comprises 16 residues. CDR1 and CDR2 from the germline V gene are SSHAT and FNYEAQ (reference sequence). V gave up 3 bases and J gave up 4 bases, with 16 bases separating them. CDR3 DNA sequence: TGTGCCAGCAGCTTGGGCGGGGAGGACGGATACAATGAGCAGTTCTTC. Protein: CASSLGGEDGYNEQFF.

The chain has TRBV6-5 and TRBJ2-7; 7 bases match TRBD2. CDR3 length equals 15 residues. The V and J ends lost 6 bases and 3 bases, in that order; junction bases with no gene match: 11. Germline assignment: CDR1 MNHEY and CDR2 SVGAGI. CDR3 amino acids: CASRRGVAGIYEQYF. CDR3 nucleotide sequence: TGTGCCAGCAGACGCGGGGTAGCGGGCATCTACGAGCAGTACTTC.

The rearrangement links TRBV7-8 to TRBJ1-1, with D possibly being TRBD1 (6 bases). The CDR3 length is 16 residues. The germline V gene encodes CDR1 SGHVS and CDR2 FQNEAQ. V was shortened by 3 bases and J by 6 bases, with 20 bases between the two germline ends. The CDR3 sequence is CASSFRETGWDPEAFF. The DNA of the CDR3 is TGTGCCAGCAGCTTTAGAGAGACAGGTTGGGACCCTGAAGCTTTCTTT.